These 13 T cell receptor beta chains share one sample of origin, sequenced in a study of molecular identifiers for immune sequencing clone quantification. TCRdb reprocessed the PCR reads with MiXCR, giving one entry per CDR3 protein. The data show some 320,000 distinct CDR3 sequences, with over 20% seen just once and 0.7% to 0.9% held by the top ten. Input material: naive CD8+ T cells from blood, with Jurkat cell RNA spiked in. Subset given: FACS-sorted CD8+CD4-CCR7+CD45RA+ naive T cells. These receptors were collected from a human donor in good health. Some libraries in this study had Jurkat cell RNA spiked in.

This clonotype came up many times. The rearrangement uses TRBV2 and TRBJ2-2; TRBD1 agrees at 8 bases. CDR3 size: 17 residues. Germline CDR1 reads SNHLY; CDR2 reads FYNNEI. Trimming cost V 6 bases and J 7 bases; bases outside gene matches: 16. The CDR3 sequence: CASRGDRGRLNDGELFF. The CDR3 DNA sequence: TGTGCCAGCAGGGGAGACAGGGGCCGCCTTAACGACGGGGAGCTGTTTTTT.

The chain combines TRBV4-3 with TRBJ2-5; D may match TRBD1 or TRBD2 (6 bases each). In germline, CDR1 is LGHNA, CDR2 YSLEER. V lost 4 bases and J lost 5, with 20 bases in between. The CDR3 runs to 16 residues. As DNA, the CDR3 is TGCGCCAGCAGCCCTACCCTGGAGGGGGTTTTGGAGACCCAGTACTTC. This encodes CASSPTLEGVLETQYF.

This clonotype showed up just a few times. This chain connects TRBV29-1 to TRBJ2-7, with unresolved D. Looked up from germline, CDR1 is SQVTM and CDR2 is ANQGSEA. This CDR3 contains 11 residues. V shed 2 bases and J shed 5 bases, with 7 bases lying between them. CDR3 loop: CSVEMGNEQYF. CDR3 DNA sequence: TGCAGCGTTGAAATGGGGAACGAGCAGTACTTC.

A note on this clonotype: A much larger clone differs by one base, so this may be a read error. The chain uses TRBV13 and TRBJ2-4; 7 bases agree with TRBD2. There are 12 residues in the CDR3. Germline CDR1 and CDR2: PRHDT and FYEKMQ (reference sequence). The DNA for the CDR3 is TGTGCCGGCAGCTGGAGCGGGGACATTCAGTACTTC. As protein: CAGSWSGDIQYF.

About this clonotype itself: A much larger clone differs from this one at a single base, so this may be a read error. The chain is built from TRBV9 and TRBJ2-5, with 8 bases fitting TRBD2. This CDR3 is built from 15 residues. Germline V gene lookup returns CDR1 SGDLS and CDR2 YYNGEE. The V gene end was trimmed by 0 bases and the J gene end by 7 bases; junction bases not matched to a gene: 8. DNA for the CDR3: TGTGCCAGCAGCGTAGGGGGGAGCGGGAGTGGGACCCAGTACTTC. This sequence encodes CASSVGGSGSGTQYF.

This clonotype was counted at least ten times. The chain links TRBV3-1 to TRBJ2-2; a weak D match, TRBD1 (6 bases). This CDR3 contains 15 residues. Trimming removed 7 bases from V and 4 bases from J, with 16 bases in between. CDR1 is LGHDT and CDR2 is YNNKEL in the germline V gene (reference sequence). The CDR3 is CASTTDRPFTGELFF. In DNA, the CDR3 is TGTGCCAGCACCACCGACAGGCCCTTCACCGGGGAGCTGTTTTTT.

This clonotype came up a few times. The rearrangement uses TRBV15 and TRBJ2-1; weak D call: TRBD1 (5 bases). Trimming shortened V by 0 bases and J by 0 bases, and 12 bases separated the two germline ends. CDR1 and CDR2 (germline): LNHNV, YYDKDF (reference sequence). This CDR3 is built from 17 residues. This CDR3 reads CATSRDLGASSYNEQFF. CDR3 bases: TGTGCCACCAGCAGAGATCTAGGGGCGAGCTCCTACAATGAGCAGTTCTTC.

This clonotype was seen at least ten times. J is TRBJ2-4 and V is TRBV2, with D tentatively TRBD1 (5 bases). Germline CDR1 SNHLY, CDR2 FYNNEI. The CDR3 is 15 residues long. V was trimmed by 4 bases and J by 3 bases, leaving 13 bases between them. Written as DNA, the CDR3 is TGTGCCAGCAGTGGAACAGGTGTTATCAAAAACATTCAGTACTTC. Protein product: CASSGTGVIKNIQYF.

A remark on this clonotype: Since a much larger clone is just one base distant, this may be a read error. Since the CDR3 does not end with the conserved phenylalanine or tryptophan, this likely comes from a read error. This chain uses TRBV12-3 or TRBV12-4 with TRBJ2-7; 10 bases are shared with TRBD1. V shed 5 bases, J shed 1 base, and the junction held 14 bases outside the gene matches. There are 18 residues in the CDR3. CDR3 residues: CASSGLPGQGPSSYEQYY. DNA of the CDR3: TGTGCCAGCAGTGGTCTCCCGGGACAGGGGCCATCTTCCTACGAGCAGTACTAC.

At least ten counts were recorded for this clonotype. V and J are TRBV20-1 and TRBJ1-1; perhaps TRBD1 as D (6 bases). Germline V gives CDR1 DFQATT, CDR2 SNEGSKA (reference sequence). The V end was cut by 6 bases, the J end by 3 bases, with 14 bases between. The CDR3 contains 13 residues. Here the CDR3 DNA reads TGCAGTGCCTCTTGGACAGACTACACTGAAGCTTTCTTT. It translates to CSASWTDYTEAFF.

Points on this clonotype: With a much larger clone just one base away, this may be a read error. In this CDR3 the conserved last residue, phenylalanine or tryptophan, is missing, so a read error is likely. This sequence joins TRBV7-9 and TRBJ1-2; D remains ambiguous. Per germline, CDR1 SEHNR and CDR2 FQNEAQ (reference sequence). V was pared by 0 bases and J by 7 bases, with 3 bases between. The length of the CDR3 is 11 residues. The DNA for the CDR3 is TGTGCCAGCAGCTTAGCGCCTGGCTACACCTCC. Its protein product is CASSLAPGYTS.

Only a few counts were recorded for this clonotype. The chain recombines TRBV11-3 with TRBJ2-7; TRBD1 matches at 8 bases. This CDR3 region has 15 residues. Germline lookup yields CDR1 SGHNT and CDR2 YENEEA. V trimming: 6 bases; J trimming: 0 bases; junction bases outside the gene matches: 7. This CDR3 reads CASSRRTGPSYEQYF. The CDR3 DNA reads as TGTGCCAGCAGTCGTCGGACAGGGCCCTCCTACGAGCAGTACTTC.

There are many counts of this clonotype. This sequence joins TRBV12-5 and TRBJ1-1, with D maybe TRBD1 (5 bases). The V end lost 4 bases, the J end lost 3 bases, and 15 bases lay between the germline ends. Germline CDR1 is LGHNT and CDR2 is FRNRAP. This CDR3 is built from 15 residues. DNA of the CDR3: TGTGCTAGTGGTTCCCTGGGAGGGACCCACACTGAAGCTTTCTTT. Amino acids: CASGSLGGTHTEAFF. The whole variable domain, remainder taken from reference TRBV12-5 and TRBJ1-1, is DARVTQTPRHKVTEMGQEVTMRCQPILGHNTVFWYRQTMMQGLELLAYFRNRAPLDDSGMPKDRFSAEMPDATLATLKIQPSEPRDSAVYFCASGSLGGTHTEAFFGQGTRLTVV.